The rows below give T cell receptor beta chains drawn from one sample of a study of graft-versus-host responses after intestinal transplantation. The method was immunoSEQ multiplex PCR; TCRdb's version includes in-frame clones alone and lacks a portion of them. The sample consists of about 120,000 clones, roughly nine tenths of them appearing once. Their specific antigens are unknown. Here the sequenced sample was unstimulated CD4+ T cells sorted from spleen or lymph node cells, taken before intestinal transplant. The origin of the receptors is a human donor who received an intestinal transplant. Each CDR3 is given with its conserved first and last residue. D genes are given only for firm matches. For some rows the clone size is stated as once, few or many, or as a class when expanded; others skip it.

clone size,V gene,J gene,D gene,CDR3 protein,CDR3 DNA
-,TRBV5-1,TRBJ2-7,-,CASSPRGGDSYEQYF,TGCGCCAGCAGCCCGCGTGGCGGTGATTCCTACGAGCAGTACTTC
-,TRBV7-8,TRBJ2-1,-,CASSLVTMSPHFF,TGTGCCAGCAGCTTAGTTACCATGAGTCCTCATTTCTTC
-,TRBV28,TRBJ2-1,TRBD2,CASSLVPGRGHNEQFF,TGTGCCAGCAGTTTAGTCCCGGGGAGGGGACACAATGAGCAGTTCTTC
-,TRBV14,TRBJ1-2,TRBD1,CASSLPGTGSYGYTF,TGTGCCAGCAGCCTCCCCGGGACAGGGTCCTATGGCTACACCTTC
-,TRBV6-1,TRBJ1-5,-,CASSEARVNQPQHF,TGTGCCAGCAGTGAAGCGCGGGTTAATCAGCCCCAGCATTTT
-,TRBV28,TRBJ2-7,TRBD2,CASRSSGGAGYEQYF,TGTGCCAGCAGATCCTCCGGGGGGGCCGGGTACGAGCAGTACTTC
-,TRBV7-3,TRBJ1-4,-,CASSLKRLLATNEKLFF,TGTGCCAGCAGCTTAAAGCGGTTGTTGGCAACTAATGAAAAACTGTTTTTT
-,TRBV7-8,TRBJ1-2,-,CASGTRQSSNYGYTF,TGTGCCAGCGGGACACGACAGAGTTCTAACTATGGCTACACCTTC
-,TRBV10-3,TRBJ2-3,TRBD2,CAISAGLGAGVGVDTQYF,TGTGCCATCAGTGCAGGTCTCGGAGCGGGAGTGGGTGTAGATACGCAGTATTTT
-,TRBV13,TRBJ1-2,-,CASSLRGGVGLLYGYTF,TGTGCCAGCAGCTTAAGGGGGGGGGTAGGTTTACTCTATGGCTACACCTTC
-,TRBV7-2,TRBJ1-5,-,CASSLVGERQPQHF,TGTGCCAGCAGCTTAGTGGGTGAGCGCCAGCCCCAGCATTTT
-,TRBV2,TRBJ2-7,-,CASSFFYEQYF,TGTGCCAGCAGCTTTTTCTACGAGCAGTACTTC
-,TRBV2,TRBJ2-5,TRBD2,CASNPLLAGGQTQYF,TGTGCCAGCAATCCGCTTCTAGCGGGAGGGCAGACCCAGTACTTC
-,TRBV5-1,TRBJ1-2,TRBD1,CASSWGTGTNYGYTF,TGCGCCAGCAGCTGGGGGACAGGTACTAACTATGGCTACACCTTC
-,TRBV5-1,TRBJ2-7,TRBD2,CASGMTSGRASYEQYF,TGCGCCAGCGGGATGACTAGCGGGAGGGCCTCGTACGAGCAGTACTTC
once,TRBV6-5,TRBJ2-7,TRBD1,CASSWTGGSSEQYF,TGTGCCAGCAGTTGGACAGGGGGGTCAAGCGAGCAGTACTTC
-,TRBV5-1,TRBJ2-2,TRBD2,CASSSIAGVTGELFF,TGCGCCAGCAGCTCTATAGCGGGGGTCACCGGGGAGCTGTTTTTT
-,TRBV7-2,TRBJ2-7,TRBD1,CASSLGTHTGGEQYF,TGTGCCAGCAGCTTAGGGACCCACACAGGGGGTGAGCAGTACTTC
-,TRBV7-2,TRBJ1-1,TRBD1,CASSNRGWTEAFF,TGTGCCAGCAGCAACAGGGGTTGGACTGAAGCTTTCTTT
-,TRBV5-4,TRBJ2-3,TRBD2,CASSFRLAAQVDTQYF,TGTGCCAGCAGCTTTAGACTAGCGGCTCAGGTAGATACGCAGTATTTT
-,TRBV19,TRBJ1-2,-,CASSMRSQNGYTF,TGTGCCAGTAGTATGAGAAGCCAAAATGGCTACACCTTC
-,TRBV19,TRBJ1-1,TRBD1,CASTAGTGANTEAFF,TGTGCCAGTACCGCCGGGACAGGGGCGAACACTGAAGCTTTCTTT
once,TRBV6-5,TRBJ1-4,-,CASSYGGGHEKLFF,TGTGCCAGCAGTTATGGGGGCGGCCATGAAAAACTGTTTTTT
-,TRBV30,TRBJ1-2,-,CAWSGDRYYGYTF,TGTGCCTGGAGCGGCGACAGGTACTATGGCTACACCTTC
-,TRBV11-2,TRBJ2-7,-,CASSYQGYEQYF,TGTGCCAGCAGCTACCAGGGGTACGAGCAGTACTTC
-,TRBV7-8,TRBJ2-5,-,CASSLSREADRPEGRKTQYF,TGTGCCAGCAGCTTAAGTAGGGAGGCGGACAGGCCCGAGGGTCGAAAGACCCAGTACTTC
-,TRBV4-1,TRBJ2-7,TRBD1,CASSQVDRSPYEQYF,TGCGCCAGCAGCCAGGTGGACAGGAGTCCCTACGAGCAGTACTTC
-,TRBV7-2,TRBJ2-7,-,CASSLAGAGYEQYF,TGTGCCAGCAGCTTAGCGGGGGCTGGCTACGAGCAGTACTTC
-,TRBV14,TRBJ2-7,-,CASSQESRRSYEQYF,TGTGCCAGCAGCCAAGAGTCAAGGAGGTCCTACGAGCAGTACTTC
once,TRBV7-6,TRBJ2-1,-,CASRRAPDSSNEQFF,TGTGCCAGCCGGAGAGCTCCGGACTCGTCCAATGAGCAGTTCTTC
once,TRBV28,TRBJ2-3,TRBD1,CASSFAGQGPGTQYF,TGTGCCAGCAGTTTTGCGGGACAGGGCCCCGGTACGCAGTATTTT
-,TRBV19,TRBJ2-7,TRBD2,CASSPFGRVAGASTSEQYF,TGTGCCAGTAGTCCCTTCGGGAGGGTGGCGGGGGCCTCTACGAGCGAGCAGTACTTC
-,TRBV7-9,TRBJ1-1,-,CASSIDRRNTEAFF,TGTGCCAGCAGCATAGACAGGAGGAACACTGAAGCTTTCTTT
-,TRBV6-5,TRBJ2-7,-,CASSPWGRAYEQYF,TGTGCCAGCAGTCCCTGGGGCAGGGCCTACGAGCAGTACTTC
-,TRBV2,TRBJ2-3,TRBD2,CASRLQRGSTDTQYF,TGTGCCAGCAGGTTACAGCGGGGAAGCACAGATACGCAGTATTTT
few,TRBV6-5,TRBJ2-7,-,CASSRQGGSYEQYF,TGTGCCAGCTCCCGACAGGGAGGCTCCTACGAGCAGTACTTC
-,TRBV6-1,TRBJ2-3,TRBD1,CASSEISRGQREYF,TGTGCCAGCAGTGAAATTTCCAGGGGACAGCGAGAGTATTTT
-,TRBV7-9,TRBJ1-5,TRBD1,CASSSGQGPYSNQPQHF,TGTGCCAGCAGCTCTGGACAGGGACCCTATAGCAATCAGCCCCAGCATTTT
-,TRBV30,TRBJ1-5,-,CAWSDSGSGPQHF,TGTGCCTGGTCGGACAGTGGTTCGGGGCCCCAGCATTTT
-,TRBV7-2,TRBJ1-3,-,CASSPWPGAGNTIYF,TGTGCCAGCAGCCCCTGGCCGGGGGCTGGAAACACCATATATTTT
once,TRBV7-6,TRBJ2-1,-,CASSIFTGNEQFF,TGTGCCAGCAGCATATTTACCGGGAATGAGCAGTTCTTC
-,TRBV6-5,TRBJ2-7,-,CASSYNRAAGEQYF,TGTGCCAGCAGTTATAACAGGGCCGCCGGCGAGCAGTACTTC
-,TRBV18,TRBJ2-6,TRBD1,CASARDRTSGANVLTF,TGTGCCAGCGCCCGGGACAGGACCTCTGGGGCCAACGTCCTGACTTTC
-,TRBV9,TRBJ2-2,-,CASSVRSGVRGIGTGELFF,TGTGCCAGCAGCGTACGGTCTGGGGTAAGGGGCATCGGCACCGGGGAGCTGTTTTTT